This passage covers 2 T cell receptor beta chains from one sample sequenced in a study of blood T cell repertoires in COVID-19. Generated by immunoSEQ multiplex PCR, the TCRdb table keeps only in-frame clones and is missing some. The sample records 220,000 or so clones, about 86% being singletons. Specimen: peripheral blood. These receptors came from a woman aged 45-65 years with COVID-19, enrolled during active disease.

The CDR3 is CASSPEGLLGTEAFF. CDR3 nucleotides: TGTGCCAGCAGCCCTGAAGGACTCTTGGGCACTGAAGCTTTCTTT. This chain joins TRBV7-3 and TRBJ1-1; no clear D. The CDR3 is made up of 15 amino acids. The V end lost 5 bases, the J end lost 4 bases, and 17 bases lay between the germline ends. Germline CDR1 reads SGHTA; CDR2 reads FQGTGA.

The chain links TRBV7-2 to TRBJ1-2, with TRBD1 matching 9 bases. There are 14 residues in the CDR3. Germline V CDR1 and CDR2: SGHTA, FQGNSA. With V trimmed by 0 bases and J by 7 bases, 3 bases remained unmatched. The CDR3 bases are TGTGCCAGCAGCTTAGCGGGACAGGGTGGTGGCTACACCTTC. Translation gives CASSLAGQGGGYTF.